This T cell receptor beta chain was identified during a study of beta chain features in type 1 diabetes. The V segment lost 5 bases and the J segment 0 bases; nucleotides outside the gene matches: 7. The CDR3 has 14 residues. Germline CDR1 GTSNPN, CDR2 SVGIG (reference sequence). Isolated RNA was reverse transcribed in full, so expressed TCRB transcripts were sequenced. TCRdb's table, derived via immunoSEQ multiplex PCR, lists solely in-frame clones and lacks some. The repertoire includes roughly 240,000 clones, roughly two thirds of them detected once, and about 0.05% sits in the top ten. The TCR was taken from a man in his thirties or forties in good health. The chain has TRBV30 and TRBJ2-7, with 7 bases aligning to TRBD2. Input material: naive CD4+ T cells from blood. The CDR3 loop reads CAWRTSEVSYEQYF. The CDR3 DNA follows: TGTGCCTGGCGAACTAGCGAGGTCTCCTACGAGCAGTACTTC. Looking up the rest from reference TRBV30 and TRBJ2-7 gives the full variable domain: SQTIHQWPATLVQPVGSPLSLECTVEGTSNPNLYWYRQAAGRGLQLLFYSVGIGQISSEVPQNLSASRPQDRQFILSSKKLLLSDSGFYLCAWRTSEVSYEQYFGPGTRLTVT.